What follows are 14 T cell receptor beta chains derived from one specimen sequenced in a study of blood T cell repertoires in COVID-19. Repertoires were generated with immunoSEQ multiplex PCR, while TCRdb's copy carries only in-frame clones and drops some. There are about 84,000 clones in the sample; about 95% occur only once, and 4% to 5.5% lies in the top ten. Sequencing input: peripheral blood. These receptors originate from a human donor with active COVID-19. The donor label of this sample is uncertain.

V is TRBV6-6 and J is TRBJ2-1; possible D gene TRBD2, 5 bases. Germline assignment: CDR1 MNHNY and CDR2 SVGAGI (reference sequence). This CDR3 spans 12 amino acids. V was pared by 3 bases and J by 11 bases, with 11 bases between. The CDR3 DNA reads TGTGCCAGCAGTTATACTCGGGAACAGCAGTTCTTC. Protein: CASSYTREQQFF.

This chain links TRBV5-4 with TRBJ2-3, with a tentative D call TRBD2 (6 bases). CDR1 and CDR2 from the germline V gene are SGHNT and YYREEE (reference sequence). V lost 1 base to trimming and J lost 1 base, with 10 bases between them. The CDR3 extends over 15 amino acids. The CDR3 DNA sequence: TGTGCCAGCAGCTTGCTTGGCGGGGGCACAGATACGCAGTATTTT. Protein sequence: CASSLLGGGTDTQYF.

This clone was detected ten times or more. The V gene is TRBV19, the J gene TRBJ2-2; D possibly corresponds to TRBD2 (7 bases). The CDR3 spans 13 residues. The germline V gene has CDR1 LNHDA and CDR2 SQIVND (reference sequence). V lost 7 bases to trimming and J lost 4 bases, with 10 bases between them. The CDR3 spells CASTAGATGELFF. In DNA, the CDR3 is TGTGCCAGTACGGCGGGGGCCACCGGGGAGCTGTTTTTT.

This clone was counted only a few times. The chain has TRBV19 and TRBJ2-2, with D perhaps TRBD2 (5 bases). The CDR3 is 14 residues long. Trimming removed 3 bases from V and 4 bases from J, with 9 bases in between. Per germline, CDR1 LNHDA and CDR2 SQIVND (reference sequence). The CDR3 here is CASSIKRSTGELFF. CDR3 sequence (DNA): TGTGCCAGTAGTATTAAGCGGAGCACCGGGGAGCTGTTTTTT.

V is TRBV4-1 and J is TRBJ1-6; D is possibly TRBD1 (5 bases). This CDR3 has 16 residues. CDR1 is MGHRA, CDR2 YSYEKL, per germline. V dropped 5 bases and J dropped 9 bases, with 20 bases sitting between them. CDR3 protein: CASSGILQVSGSPLHF. The DNA of the CDR3 is TGCGCCAGCAGCGGAATATTACAGGTTTCTGGTTCACCCCTCCACTTT.

V and J are TRBV6-1 and TRBJ2-7, with D unclear. The CDR3 has 13 residues. Germline CDR1 is MNHNS and CDR2 is SASEGT. The ends were cut back, 2 bases at V and 5 bases at J, with 10 bases in the middle. In DNA form, the CDR3 reads TGTGCCAGCAGTGAAAGAGGTCGGGACGAGCAGTACTTC. Translation: CASSERGRDEQYF.

V is TRBV19 and J is TRBJ2-3; D possibly corresponds to TRBD1 (5 bases). Germline CDR1 LNHDA, CDR2 SQIVND (reference sequence). This CDR3 spans 15 amino acids. Trimming left V 3 bases short and J 2 bases short, with 12 bases between. DNA of the CDR3: TGTGCCAGTAGTATCGCCCAGGGTGACACAGATACGCAGTATTTT. Its protein product is CASSIAQGDTDTQYF.

This clone was seen a single time. The chain is built from TRBV5-1 and TRBJ1-4; 9 bases map to TRBD1. The trim removed 5 bases at V and 5 bases at J, leaving 4 bases unmatched. CDR3 size: 14 residues. Germline V gene lookup returns CDR1 SGHRS and CDR2 YFSETQ. The CDR3, as DNA: TGCGCCAGCAGGACCGGGACAGGGAATGAAAAACTGTTTTTT. It codes for CASRTGTGNEKLFF.

The V and J genes are TRBV7-9 and TRBJ2-3, with D possibly matching TRBD1 (6 bases). Trimming stripped 2 bases from V and 2 bases from J, with 20 bases between. Germline CDR1 and CDR2: SEHNR and FQNEAQ (reference sequence). The CDR3 covers 18 residues. CDR3 residues: CASSLSLERTVPTDTQYF. DNA for the CDR3: TGTGCCAGCAGCTTATCCCTCGAGAGGACAGTTCCCACAGATACGCAGTATTTT.

The J gene is TRBJ2-7, the V gene TRBV4-1; 11 bases fit TRBD2. From germline, CDR1 is MGHRA and CDR2 YSYEKL. The V and J ends lost 3 bases and 4 bases, in that order; junction bases with no gene match: 5. The CDR3 contains 15 residues. CDR3 residues: CASSHLLAGDYEQYF. The CDR3 DNA reads TGCGCCAGCAGCCATTTACTAGCGGGAGATTACGAGCAGTACTTC.

This chain joins TRBV6-5 and TRBJ2-1; 12 bases align to TRBD1. The germline CDR1 and CDR2 sequences are MNHEY and SVGAGI. This CDR3 is built from 15 residues. Losses at the gene ends were 0 bases for V and 15 bases for J; bases not matched to a gene: 9. The CDR3: CASSYSVGTGGARFF. The CDR3 DNA reads as TGTGCCAGCAGTTACTCCGTTGGGACAGGGGGCGCAAGGTTCTTC.

The J gene is TRBJ1-2, the V gene TRBV4-2; maybe TRBD1 (5 bases). CDR3 size: 14 residues. From germline, CDR1 is LGHNA and CDR2 YNFKEQ. Trimming took off 1 base at V and 11 bases at J, with 17 bases between the two ends. The CDR3 loop is CASSQGGTLVGYTF. The CDR3 coding sequence is TGTGCCAGCAGCCAAGGAGGGACTCTTGTCGGGTACACCTTC.

The CDR3: CASSEVPSGTYEQYF. CDR3 sequence (DNA): TGTGCCAGCAGTGAAGTTCCTAGCGGTACCTACGAGCAGTACTTC. This chain uses TRBV2 with TRBJ2-7; TRBD2 agrees at 7 bases. Germline-derived CDR1 and CDR2 are SNHLY and FYNNEI. Trimming cost V 1 base and J 2 bases; bases outside gene matches: 5. The CDR3 has 15 residues.

This clone was observed a single time. This rearrangement joins TRBV19 to TRBJ2-5, with no clear D. With 7 bases removed from V and 5 bases from J, the gap between germline ends came to 17 bases. The CDR3 has 14 residues. The germline V gene has CDR1 LNHDA and CDR2 SQIVND (reference sequence). This CDR3 reads CASTESPIGETQYF. The CDR3 nucleotides are TGTGCCAGTACTGAAAGCCCGATCGGGGAGACCCAGTACTTC.